The rows below give T cell receptor beta chains drawn from one sample of a study of blood T cell repertoires in COVID-19. This table comes from immunoSEQ multiplex PCR, and its TCRdb copy is limited to in-frame clones, with some not included. Here the sample spans 63,000 or so clones, about 84% being singletons. The sequenced sample consisted of peripheral blood. These receptors were obtained from a human donor in a cohort sampled during active COVID-19. The CDR3 runs from the conserved cysteine through the conserved F or W. A clone size is listed for some rows: how often the clone was seen (once, few, many), or a class if it is expanded.

>NA|TRBJ2-1|TRBV4-1
CASSRGGQNNEQFF
>few|TRBJ2-7|TRBV4-3
CASSQSPSGGDEQYF
>NA|TRBJ2-5|TRBV7-9
CASSPRLAGTAGETQYF
>NA|TRBJ2-2|TRBV30
CAWRQLSVTGELFF
>NA|TRBJ2-7|TRBV6-1
CASSELAGGLYEQYF
>NA|TRBJ1-5|TRBV6-2/TRBV6-3
CASSYSREQPQHF
>NA|TRBJ2-2|TRBV28
CASIRAGGAGTGELFF
>few|TRBJ2-2|TRBV5-1
CASSRLAGGNTGELFF
>NA|TRBJ1-1|TRBV2
CASRGGQAGSNTEAFF
>NA|TRBJ1-3|TRBV6-4
CASSDSLGGPSRGNTIYF
>NA|TRBJ1-1|TRBV9
CASSVTGVSNTEAFF
>NA|TRBJ1-1|TRBV7-9
CASSRMTGGGNTEAFF
>NA|TRBJ1-5|TRBV28
CASSSFGGGMPQHF
>few|TRBJ1-6|TRBV12-3/TRBV12-4
CASSLLEGSPLHF
>NA|TRBJ1-2|TRBV7-8
CASSTGTVDGYTF
>NA|TRBJ2-3|TRBV5-1
CASNRRLAGFSSTDTQYF
>NA|TRBJ2-1|TRBV5-1
CASSLGQGLREQFF
>few|TRBJ1-5|TRBV19
CASARDRTYSNQPQHF
>once|TRBJ2-7|TRBV2
CASSPRQGPYEQYF
>NA|TRBJ2-5|TRBV19
CASSIGPSGGETQYF
>few|TRBJ1-4|TRBV9
CASSATQGSNEKLFF
>NA|TRBJ2-4|TRBV7-9
CASSLANTAKNIQYF
>NA|TRBJ2-1|TRBV6-5
CATKGQGVYNEQFF
>NA|TRBJ2-3|TRBV27
CASSPWDLVEDTQYF
>NA|TRBJ2-5|TRBV12-3/TRBV12-4
CASSFAGQTQYF
>NA|TRBJ1-1|TRBV12-3/TRBV12-4
CASSSSGHTEAFF
>NA|TRBJ2-2|TRBV7-9
CASSPPGQGFRELFF
>NA|TRBJ2-2|TRBV5-1
CASSFPGSPAGELFF
>once|TRBJ2-2|TRBV9
CASSVSLAATNTGELFF
>NA|TRBJ1-1|TRBV11-2
CASSGGHAEAFF
>NA|TRBJ1-2|TRBV27
CASSPAGTAANYGYTF
>NA|TRBJ1-4|TRBV30
CAWSYSRDVFF
>NA|TRBJ2-3|TRBV5-4
CASMSGGGTDTQYF
>once|TRBJ1-4|TRBV13
CASRAKGQREKLFF
>NA|TRBJ1-2|TRBV5-6
CASSAGGYGYTF
>NA|TRBJ2-3|TRBV9
CASSPLFQRNTDTQYF
>NA|TRBJ2-5|TRBV6-5
CASSYLPGGWETQYF
>NA|TRBJ1-1|TRBV4-3
CASSPRSLGGTEAFF
>NA|TRBJ1-1|TRBV25-1
CASSELGSKYTEAFF
>few|TRBJ2-7|TRBV23-1
CASSQSTGQVTYEQYF
>NA|TRBJ1-6|TRBV28
CASSRLLGGQYSPLHF
>NA|TRBJ2-7|TRBV30
CAWSAAGGLYEQYF
>NA|TRBJ2-7|TRBV21-1
CASSNSSGTAPYEQYF